The clone carrying this T cell receptor beta chain appeared a single time. TCRdb keeps only in-frame clones here, not all; method: immunoSEQ multiplex PCR. This repertoire shows roughly 41,000 clones, 82% found once; its top ten account for less than 2%. The data originate from a study of OX40 agonist ivuxolimab in advanced cancers. This CDR3 comprises 20 residues. This clonotype was sampled from an adult with an advanced solid tumor such as melanoma, head and neck, liver or kidney cancer. The chain combines TRBV21-1 with TRBJ1-5. TRBV21-1 is marked as a pseudogene. The specimen comprised CD4+ or CD8+ T cells sorted from blood, sampled in a trial of the OX40 agonist ivuxolimab. CDR3 sequence reads: CASSNRVRLRASPGDQPQHF. CDR3 nucleotides: TGTGCCAGCAGCAACAGAGTCCGGCTCAGGGCCTCCCCCGGGGATCAGCCCCAGCATTTT.